The 6 T cell receptor beta chains below were found in one sample sequenced in a study of blood T cell repertoires in COVID-19. TCRdb keeps only in-frame clones here, not all; method: immunoSEQ multiplex PCR. Here the sample spans 340,000 or so clones, 65% to 85% being singletons. Source material: peripheral blood. Every receptor here comes from a man aged 30 to 39 with active or convalescent COVID-19.

The chain has TRBV28 and TRBJ2-5, with 10 bases lining up with TRBD2. The germline V gene encodes CDR1 MDHEN and CDR2 SYDVKM. The CDR3 runs 15 residues. Losses at the gene ends were 7 bases for V and 5 bases for J; bases not matched to a gene: 10. The CDR3 loop is CASTPLAGARETQYF. The CDR3 nucleotides read TGTGCCAGCACCCCCCTAGCGGGAGCTCGGGAGACCCAGTACTTC.

The chain recombines TRBV6-5 with TRBJ2-2, with D maybe TRBD1 (6 bases). The length of the CDR3 is 14 residues. The ends were cut back, 8 bases at V and 7 bases at J, with 17 bases in the middle. CDR1 is MNHEY and CDR2 is SVGAGI in the germline V gene. CDR3 bases: TGTGCCAGCCTACAGGGCGCACCGGGCGGGGAGCTGTTTTTT. Translating it yields CASLQGAPGGELFF.

V usage is TRBV2 and J usage is TRBJ1-6; D gene unclear. V was clipped by 7 bases and J by 0 bases, with 13 bases between them. This CDR3 is 16 amino acids long. CDR1 and CDR2 from the germline V gene are SNHLY and FYNNEI. The CDR3 region is CASTQAGNSYNSPLHF. The CDR3 DNA reads as TGTGCCAGCACCCAGGCGGGGAACTCCTATAATTCACCCCTCCACTTT.

The chain employs TRBV7-3 and TRBJ2-3; D gene ambiguous. Trimming took 3 bases from V and 0 from J, leaving 7 bases between them. The CDR3 is 14 amino acids. Per germline, CDR1 SGHTA and CDR2 FQGTGA. The CDR3, as DNA: TGTGCCAGCAGCTTGGGCCTGAGCACAGATACGCAGTATTTT. It specifies CASSLGLSTDTQYF.

For the CDR3, the DNA is TGTGCCAGCAGCTCGCATTCGGTCGAGACCCAGTACTTC. This encodes CASSSHSVETQYF. V usage is TRBV7-8 and J usage is TRBJ2-5; D remains unclear. This CDR3 is built from 13 residues. Germline V CDR1 and CDR2: SGHVS, FQNEAQ. Trimming shortened V by 4 bases and J by 5 bases, and 11 bases separated the two germline ends.

This clone has just one count. This sequence joins TRBV13 and TRBJ1-1; D may be TRBD1 (6 bases). V was clipped by 10 bases and J by 1 base, with 10 bases between them. The CDR3 consists of 12 residues. Per germline, CDR1 PRHDT and CDR2 FYEKMQ (reference sequence). The CDR3 sequence: CAIPGQNTEAFF. The DNA of the CDR3 is TGTGCCATCCCGGGACAGAACACTGAAGCTTTCTTT. The full variable domain, with the rest looked up from reference TRBV13 and TRBJ1-1, is AAGVIQSPRHLIKEKRETATLKCYPIPRHDTVYWYQQGPGQDPQFLISFYEKMQSDKGSIPDRFSAQQFSDYHSELNMSSLELGDSALYFCAIPGQNTEAFFGQGTRLTVV.